The 25 T cell receptor beta chains in this list originate from one sample, sequenced in a study of Tregs in tolerant kidney transplant recipients. Sequencing used immunoSEQ multiplex PCR; TCRdb keeps in-frame clones, though not all of them. This table holds tens of thousands of clones, around 93% found once. Sequenced here: Tregs from blood, sampled before the transplant. These receptors were collected from a human donor who received a combined kidney and bone marrow transplant.

This clone was counted once. V gene TRBV30 combines with J gene TRBJ1-4; D uncertain. Germline loops: CDR1 GTSNPN, CDR2 SVGIG (reference sequence). CDR3 length: 14 amino acids. V lost 1 base and J 7 bases, leaving 13 bases between the germline ends. This chain's CDR3 is CAWSAGQRGEKLFF. DNA for the CDR3: TGTGCCTGGAGTGCGGGCCAGCGAGGTGAAAAACTGTTTTTT.

The V and J genes are TRBV7-3 and TRBJ2-1; 10 bases agree with TRBD2. Per the germline V gene, CDR1 is SGHTA and CDR2 is FQGTGA. This CDR3 is 17 amino acids long. V lost 4 bases to trimming and J lost 7 bases; unmatched junction nucleotides: 13. The CDR3 here is CASSSQGPSGRRNEQFF. The CDR3 nucleotides are TGTGCCAGCAGCTCGCAGGGCCCTAGCGGGAGACGGAATGAGCAGTTCTTC.

The CDR3 sequence: CASSPRGLAGQLGDNEQFF. CDR3 DNA sequence: TGTGCCAGCAGTCCCAGAGGTCTAGCGGGACAATTGGGCGACAATGAGCAGTTCTTC. This chain connects TRBV27 to TRBJ2-1; 9 bases align to TRBD2. CDR3 length equals 19 residues. J was trimmed by 5 bases and V by 5 bases; bases with no gene match: 19. Germline assignment: CDR1 MNHEY and CDR2 SMNVEV (reference sequence).

J is TRBJ1-4 and V is TRBV28; D uncertain. Germline V gene sequence: CDR1 MDHEN, CDR2 SYDVKM. Trimming cost V 5 bases and J 13 bases, with 20 bases left between them. CDR3 length: 14 amino acids. The CDR3 DNA is TGTGCCAGCAGTCCCCCGGAGGTGGGGAGGGCACTGTTTTTT. Its translation: CASSPPEVGRALFF.

This clone appeared once. The CDR3 here is CASSSRTSGANSETQYF. CDR3 in DNA: TGTGCCAGCAGCTCAAGAACTAGCGGGGCCAACAGTGAGACCCAGTACTTC. The V call is TRBV7-9, the J call TRBJ2-5; 10 bases map to TRBD2. The CDR3 has 17 residues. V gave up 4 bases and J gave up 5 bases; unmatched junction bases: 13. Germline assignment: CDR1 SEHNR and CDR2 FQNEAQ (reference sequence).

The J gene is TRBJ2-6, the V gene TRBV19, with TRBD1 matching 10 bases. Germline V gene lookup returns CDR1 LNHDA and CDR2 SQIVND (reference sequence). J was trimmed by 2 bases and V by 5 bases; bases with no gene match: 12. This CDR3 has 19 residues. The CDR3 nucleotides are TGTGCCAGTAGTTCCCTGACAGGGGGCTGGAAGACTGGGGCCAACGTCCTGACTTTC. Translation gives CASSSLTGGWKTGANVLTF.

The gene calls are TRBV30 and TRBJ1-2; a weak D match, TRBD1 (6 bases). The CDR3 length is 13 residues. Trimming removed 6 bases from V and 7 bases from J, with 18 bases in between. CDR1 is GTSNPN and CDR2 is SVGIG in the germline V gene (reference sequence). The CDR3 nucleotides are TGTGCCTGTCTTCCGGGGGCGAGAAGTGGCTACACCTTC. Translated, it gives CACLPGARSGYTF.

This clone was recorded a few times. The CDR3 region is CAISGTGYEQYF. DNA of the CDR3: TGTGCCATCAGTGGGACAGGCTACGAGCAGTACTTC. The gene calls are TRBV10-3 and TRBJ2-7; TRBD1 agrees at 7 bases. The junction had 0 bases not matched to a gene; V was cut back by 4 bases and J by 3 bases. This CDR3 has 12 amino acids. Per germline, CDR1 ENHRY and CDR2 SYGVKD.

The chain has TRBV5-4 and TRBJ1-6; TRBD1 matches 9 bases. The CDR3 runs 17 residues. J was trimmed by 10 bases and V by 3 bases; bases with no gene match: 14. In germline, CDR1 is SGHNT, CDR2 YYREEE (reference sequence). CDR3 region: CASSSTPGQGGRSPLHF. The DNA for the CDR3 is TGTGCCAGCAGCTCCACACCGGGACAGGGAGGAAGATCACCCCTCCACTTT.

The rearrangement links TRBV7-6 to TRBJ1-1, with 7 bases identical to TRBD1. Germline trimming cut 7 bases from V and 4 bases from J; bases unmatched to any gene: 6. The CDR3 is made up of 13 amino acids. In germline, CDR1 is SGHVS, CDR2 FNYEAQ. CDR3 nucleotide sequence: TGTGCCAGCACCAAAGGGGGCTCCACTGAAGCTTTCTTT. Translated, it gives CASTKGGSTEAFF.

This rearrangement joins TRBV29-1 to TRBJ2-7; tentative D call: TRBD2 (7 bases). The V gene's germline CDR1 is SQVTM and CDR2 ANQGSEA. This CDR3 is 14 amino acids long. V shed 0 bases and J shed 5 bases, with 14 bases lying between them. The CDR3 loop is CSVEEPPGGHEQYF. The CDR3 coding sequence is TGCAGCGTTGAAGAACCCCCCGGGGGGCACGAGCAGTACTTC.

This sequence joins TRBV5-1 and TRBJ2-5, with 9 bases lining up with TRBD1. The J call is uncertain, as TRBJ2-7 better fits the DNA end. This CDR3 region has 14 residues. Per germline, CDR1 SGHRS and CDR2 YFSETQ. CDR3 amino acids: CASSERTGDSEQYF. The CDR3 nucleotides are TGCGCCAGCAGCGAAAGGACAGGGGACAGCGAGCAGTACTTC.

The chain links TRBV7-2 to TRBJ1-4; D possibly corresponds to TRBD1 (5 bases). Trimming stripped 4 bases from V and 3 bases from J, with 12 bases between. Germline V gene data show CDR1 as SGHTA and CDR2 as FQGNSA. CDR3 length equals 15 residues. The CDR3 loop reads CASSSGGFPNEKLFF. DNA of the CDR3: TGTGCCAGCAGCTCGGGGGGGTTCCCTAATGAAAAACTGTTTTTT. The entire variable domain, with the rest obtained from reference TRBV7-2 and TRBJ1-4, is as follows: GAGVSQSPSNKVTEKGKDVELRCDPISGHTALYWYRQSLGQGLEFLIYFQGNSAPDKSGLPSDRFSAERTGGSVSTLTIQRTQQEDSAVYLCASSSGGFPNEKLFFGSGTQLSVL.

This clone showed up just once. The chain recombines TRBV11-3 with TRBJ2-2; D ambiguous. Germline CDR1 reads SGHNT; CDR2 reads YENEEA. This CDR3 spans 14 amino acids. Trimming removed 5 bases from V and 2 bases from J, with 9 bases in between. The CDR3 region has the DNA TGTGCCAGCAGCACAGACTCCAACACCGGGGAGCTGTTTTTT. It translates to CASSTDSNTGELFF.

This rearrangement joins TRBV5-1 to TRBJ2-5; no definite D call. The V gene's germline CDR1 is SGHRS and CDR2 YFSETQ. CDR3 length: 11 residues. V lost 6 bases and J 5 bases, leaving 8 bases between the germline ends. CDR3 sequence reads: CASTMGETQYF. The CDR3 DNA follows: TGCGCCAGCACGATGGGGGAGACCCAGTACTTC.

V and J are TRBV18 and TRBJ1-1, with D uncertain. Germline V gene lookup returns CDR1 KGHSH and CDR2 LQKENI. The length of the CDR3 is 14 residues. The V gene lost 0 bases and the J gene lost 0 bases, with 5 bases spanning the gap. This CDR3 reads CASSPPSVNTEAFF. Here the CDR3 DNA reads TGTGCCAGCTCACCACCTTCAGTGAACACTGAAGCTTTCTTT.

The chain joins TRBV6-5 to TRBJ1-5, with no clear D. The germline V gene encodes CDR1 MNHEY and CDR2 SVGAGI. This CDR3 has 14 amino acids. Trimming shortened V by 2 bases and J by 3 bases, and 8 bases separated the two germline ends. CDR3 sequence: CASSYEPFNQPQHF. The CDR3, as DNA: TGTGCCAGCAGTTACGAACCTTTCAATCAGCCCCAGCATTTT.

Only one count was recorded for this clone. The rearrangement links TRBV19 to TRBJ2-7; tentative D call: TRBD2 (6 bases). CDR3 size: 15 residues. The germline V gene encodes CDR1 LNHDA and CDR2 SQIVND (reference sequence). Between the trimmed V and J ends, which lost 4 bases and 2 bases, there was a span of 15 bases. The CDR3 is CASSTSSGSPYEQYF. The CDR3 region has the DNA TGTGCCAGTAGTACGTCGAGCGGGTCACCCTACGAGCAGTACTTC.

This chain connects TRBV23-1 to TRBJ2-7; D gene unclear. TRBV23-1 counts as an open reading frame of uncertain function. This CDR3 region has 14 residues. The V gene lost 8 bases and the J gene lost 2 bases, with 16 bases spanning the gap. CDR3 sequence reads: CASPRANEAYEQYF. For the CDR3, the DNA is TGCGCCAGCCCACGGGCCAATGAAGCCTACGAGCAGTACTTC.

This chain links TRBV5-1 with TRBJ1-1; the D gene is possibly TRBD1 (6 bases). V shed 6 bases and J shed 0 bases, with 9 bases lying between them. This CDR3 region has 13 residues. Per the germline V gene, CDR1 is SGHRS and CDR2 is YFSETQ. CDR3 residues: CASKAGVNTEAFF. The CDR3, as DNA: TGCGCCAGCAAGGCAGGGGTGAACACTGAAGCTTTCTTT.

Notes on this clone: The junction and the germline gene differ at one end; a read error may be behind it. The V call is TRBV6-5, the J call TRBJ2-7; D is uncertain. The CDR3 has 13 residues. Per the germline V gene, CDR1 is MNHEY and CDR2 is SVGAGI. The DNA of the CDR3 is TGTGCCAGCAGTTACTCGACTGGGGAAGATGCCTTCTTC. Translation: CASSYSTGEDAFF.

The chain couples TRBV5-1 to TRBJ2-1, with TRBD2 matching over 10 bases. The V gene end was trimmed by 0 bases and the J gene end by 0 bases; junction bases not matched to a gene: 0. The CDR3 runs to 16 residues. The germline CDR1 and CDR2 sequences are SGHRS and YFSETQ. CDR3: CASSLASGSSYNEQFF. CDR3 DNA: TGCGCCAGCAGCTTGGCTAGCGGGAGCTCCTACAATGAGCAGTTCTTC. Supplemented by reference TRBV5-1 and TRBJ2-1, the full variable domain reads KAGVTQTPRYLIKTRGQQVTLSCSPISGHRSVSWYQQTPGQGLQFLFEYFSETQRNKGNFPGRFSGRQFSNSRSEMNVSTLELGDSALYLCASSLASGSSYNEQFFGPGTRLTVL.

This CDR3 reads CSVEESGQIETQYF. The DNA of the CDR3 is TGCAGCGTTGAAGAGTCTGGTCAAATAGAGACCCAGTACTTC. V usage is TRBV29-1 and J usage is TRBJ2-5; D not certain. This CDR3 has 14 amino acids. Germline CDR1 reads SQVTM; CDR2 reads ANQGSEA. V lost 0 bases and J lost 4, with 12 bases in between.

Concerning this clone: Other DNA sequences within the sample encode an identical CDR3. The chain links TRBV5-1 to TRBJ2-7; D is perhaps TRBD1 (6 bases). V lost 2 bases and J lost 6, with 12 bases in between. From germline, CDR1 is SGHRS and CDR2 YFSETQ. This CDR3 region has 13 residues. Here the CDR3 reads CASSLEQGGEQYF. The CDR3 DNA is TGCGCCAGCAGCTTAGAACAGGGTGGCGAGCAGTACTTC.

The chain couples TRBV5-1 to TRBJ1-4; TRBD1 matches at 7 bases. CDR3 length equals 16 residues. From germline, CDR1 is SGHRS and CDR2 YFSETQ. V lost 3 bases, J lost 0 bases, and 5 bases stayed unmatched. The DNA for the CDR3 is TGCGCCAGCAGCTCGACCGGGACAGCAACTAATGAAAAACTGTTTTTT. It is translated as CASSSTGTATNEKLFF.